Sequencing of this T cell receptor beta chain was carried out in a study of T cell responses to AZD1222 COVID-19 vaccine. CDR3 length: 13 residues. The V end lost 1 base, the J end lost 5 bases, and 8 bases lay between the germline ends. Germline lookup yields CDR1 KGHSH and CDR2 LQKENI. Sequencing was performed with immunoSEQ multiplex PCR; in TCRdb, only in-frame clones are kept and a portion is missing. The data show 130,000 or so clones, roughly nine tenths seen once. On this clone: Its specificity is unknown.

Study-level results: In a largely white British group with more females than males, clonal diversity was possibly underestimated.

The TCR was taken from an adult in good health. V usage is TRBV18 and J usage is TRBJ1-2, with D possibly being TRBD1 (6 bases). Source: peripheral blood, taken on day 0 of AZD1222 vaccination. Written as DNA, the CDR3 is TGTGCCAGCTCACCACGCGGACAGTATGGCTACACCTTC. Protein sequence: CASSPRGQYGYTF.